This T cell receptor beta chain appears in the sequencing data of a study of CD8+CD57+ T cells in acquired aplastic anemia. About the research overall: Quantities of DNA derived from sorted CD4+ and CD8+ cells averaged approximately 3 ug.

Per germline, CDR1 SGHKS and CDR2 YYEKEE (reference sequence). The V gene lost 0 bases and the J gene lost 1 base, with 8 bases spanning the gap. The CDR3 consists of 14 residues. CD8+CD57+ cell expansion had been shown by flow cytometry in patients chosen for sequencing. Genomic DNA acted as the template from which TCR beta VDJ combination and CDR3 sequence profiling were carried out. TCRdb redid the calling of the reads with MiXCR, one entry per CDR3 protein. The repertoire holds under 200,000 distinct CDR3 sequences, with around 48% as singletons. This TCR was recovered from a human donor with aplastic anemia. Material for sequencing was sorted CD4+, CD8+, or CD8+CD57+ T cells (not recorded which) from PBMCs. The chain links TRBV5-5 to TRBJ2-7, with D hard to call. Written as DNA, the CDR3 is TGTGCCAGCAGCTTGGTTCGGATTTCCTACGAGCAGTACTTC. Amino acids: CASSLVRISYEQYF.